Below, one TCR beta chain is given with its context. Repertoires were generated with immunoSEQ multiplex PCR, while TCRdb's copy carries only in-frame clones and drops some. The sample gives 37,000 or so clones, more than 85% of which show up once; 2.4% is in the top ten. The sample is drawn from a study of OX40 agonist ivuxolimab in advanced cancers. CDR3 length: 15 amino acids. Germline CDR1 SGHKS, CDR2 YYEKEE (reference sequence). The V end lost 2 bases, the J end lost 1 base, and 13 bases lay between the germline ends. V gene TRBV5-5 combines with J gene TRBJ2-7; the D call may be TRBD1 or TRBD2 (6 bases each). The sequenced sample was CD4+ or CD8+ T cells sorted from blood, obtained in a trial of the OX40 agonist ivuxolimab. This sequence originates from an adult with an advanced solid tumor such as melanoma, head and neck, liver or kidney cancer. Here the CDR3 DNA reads TGTGCCAGCAGCTTCCTACGAGGGGGGTCCTACGAGCAGTACTTC. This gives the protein CASSFLRGGSYEQYF.